The clone carrying this TCR beta chain occurred a few times. Data came from immunoSEQ multiplex PCR; TCRdb stores just in-frame clones and leaves some out. The sample includes around 190,000 clones, 86% of them seen just once. The data stem from a study of cytomegalovirus exposure and HLA in healthy donors. V lost 2 bases and J 7 bases, leaving 15 bases between the germline ends. This CDR3 spans 14 amino acids. Germline assignment: CDR1 SGHDT and CDR2 YYEEEE. Input material: PBMCs. The TCR originated in a man aged 25-45 years in good health and CMV-seropositive. The rearrangement uses TRBV5-6 and TRBJ1-2; the D is unclear. DNA for the CDR3: TGTGCCAGCAGCTTAGATACCCATGCCGTTGGCTACACCTTC. Translation gives CASSLDTHAVGYTF.